The clone carrying this TCR beta chain was recorded many times. The antigen remains unidentified. This specimen belongs to a study of Graves' ophthalmopathy and Graves' hyperthyroidism. The PBMCs were taken from roughly 9.3 ml of fresh peripheral blood. RNA transcripts were the template, and TCR beta CDR3 regions were amplified from them. HTBI-primed RT-PCR formed the first round, and a multiplex PCR formed the second. TCRdb re-derived calls from the multiplex PCR reads in MiXCR, one entry per CDR3 protein. The data hold about 400,000 distinct CDR3 sequences, with around 16% observed a single time. V lost 3 bases to trimming and J lost 2 bases, with 23 bases between them. The CDR3 is 18 residues long. Germline V gene lookup returns CDR1 LNHNV and CDR2 YYDKDF (reference sequence). Notes on the study in general: Blood also carried most expanded thyroid clonotypes exceeding 0.001 frequency. Progression of ophthalmopathy was predicted by the model with more than 70% sensitivity and under 75% specificity.

The source is a woman between 18 and 30 years old with Graves' ophthalmopathy. Sequences were obtained from peripheral blood. The chain recombines TRBV15 with TRBJ2-7; D remains ambiguous. As DNA, the CDR3 is TGTGCCACCAGCAGTCAAGGCGGAAGACACAGCCGCCCCTACGAGCAGTACTTC. Translated, it gives CATSSQGGRHSRPYEQYF.